Listed below are T cell receptor beta chains from one sample, sequenced in a study of shared clonotypes between healthy human individuals. The table came from immunoSEQ multiplex PCR; TCRdb's copy has only in-frame clones and leaves some out. This table holds about 2,200,000 clones, 85% to 95% found once. Sample: naive CD8+ T cells from PBMCs. Receptor source: a man aged 18 to 29 in good health. Some clones in this sample may be carry-over from other donors' samples. CDR3s include the opening cysteine and the closing phenylalanine or tryptophan. Each record gives: D gene, clone size, J gene, V gene, CDR3 protein, CDR3 DNA. The D gene is left open where the match is weak. Size values are once, few and many counts, or a class for expanded clones, and some rows have none.

.	.	TRBJ1-5	TRBV11-2	CASSLRSGGDQPQHF	TGTGCCAGCAGCTTACGGAGCGGGGGGGATCAGCCCCAGCATTTT
.	.	TRBJ1-5	TRBV2	CASSDPENQPQHF	TGTGCCAGCAGCGATCCAGAGAATCAGCCCCAGCATTTT
.	.	TRBJ2-1	TRBV7-6	CASSFGTSEQFF	TGTGCCAGCAGCTTTGGGACGTCGGAGCAGTTCTTC
TRBD2	.	TRBJ2-7	TRBV28	CASSLLLAGEAYEQYF	TGTGCCAGCAGTCTACTACTAGCGGGAGAGGCCTACGAGCAGTACTTC
TRBD1	.	TRBJ2-1	TRBV25-1	CASSDLTGIKGQFF	TGTGCCAGCAGTGACCTGACAGGGATAAAGGGGCAGTTCTTC
.	.	TRBJ1-5	TRBV19	CASSMRFRGNQPQHF	TGTGCCAGTAGTATGCGGTTCCGGGGGAATCAGCCCCAGCATTTT
TRBD2	.	TRBJ2-2	TRBV10-3	CAIGENTGTSGRTYTGELFF	TGTGCCATCGGAGAGAACACCGGGACTAGCGGGAGGACTTACACCGGGGAGCTGTTTTTT
.	few	TRBJ2-1	TRBV2	CARFRDRGNEQFF	TGTGCCAGGTTCCGGGACCGTGGCAATGAGCAGTTCTTC
.	.	TRBJ2-1	TRBV11-2	CASSFSAEQFF	TGTGCCAGCAGCTTCTCGGCTGAGCAGTTCTTC
.	once	TRBJ1-5	TRBV7-2	CASSLGWGREQPQHF	TGTGCCAGCAGCTTAGGTTGGGGAAGGGAACAGCCCCAGCATTTT
.	.	TRBJ1-2	TRBV27	CASSLKRLDYGYTF	TGTGCCAGCAGTTTAAAGCGACTCGACTATGGCTACACCTTC
.	once	TRBJ1-4	TRBV4-1	CASSPPRGEKLFF	TGCGCCAGCAGCCCGCCCCGCGGGGAAAAACTGTTTTTT
.	once	TRBJ1-3	TRBV28	CASSNLRRTGNTIYF	TGTGCCAGCAGTAACCTACGAAGAACTGGAAACACCATATATTTT
.	.	TRBJ2-7	TRBV7-2	CASSVTYEQYF	TGTGCCAGCAGCGTTACCTACGAGCAGTACTTC
TRBD2	.	TRBJ2-5	TRBV27	CASSLLNGLVPETQYF	TGTGCCAGCAGTTTACTCAACGGACTAGTGCCGGAGACCCAGTACTTC
TRBD2	.	TRBJ2-3	TRBV5-6	CASSPGGTSTDTQYF	TGTGCCAGCAGCCCCGGGGGGACTAGCACAGATACGCAGTATTTT
.	.	TRBJ2-1	TRBV7-6	CASRQRGGEQFF	TGTGCCAGCAGACAGAGGGGTGGTGAGCAGTTCTTC
TRBD1	.	TRBJ2-7	TRBV15	CATSRGGEGQGNEQYF	TGTGCCACCAGCAGAGGAGGGGAGGGACAGGGGAACGAGCAGTACTTC
.	.	TRBJ1-2	TRBV29-1	CSVEDLPRGANYGYTF	TGCAGCGTTGAAGATCTTCCGCGAGGGGCTAACTATGGCTACACCTTC
TRBD2	.	TRBJ2-1	TRBV7-9	CASRELAGGSYNEQFF	TGTGCCAGCAGGGAACTAGCGGGAGGTTCCTACAATGAGCAGTTCTTC
.	.	TRBJ2-4	TRBV6-1	CASSEAETALAKNIQYF	TGTGCCAGCAGTGAAGCCGAGACAGCGCTAGCCAAAAACATTCAGTACTTC
.	.	TRBJ2-7	TRBV10-2	CASSDALWDEQYF	TGCGCCAGCAGTGACGCACTCTGGGACGAGCAGTACTTC
.	.	TRBJ2-6	TRBV6-5	CASSFRVSGANVLTF	TGTGCCAGCAGCTTCAGGGTCTCTGGGGCCAACGTCCTGACTTTC
TRBD2	.	TRBJ2-2	TRBV11-2	CASRINLSGRVGELFF	TGTGCCAGCAGGATCAACCTTAGCGGGAGGGTCGGGGAGCTGTTTTTT
TRBD2	.	TRBJ2-7	TRBV27	CASSLSSGSIYEQYF	TGTGCCAGCAGTTTATCTAGCGGGAGTATCTACGAGCAGTACTTC
.	.	TRBJ2-7	TRBV28	CASGSLEGHYEQYF	TGTGCCAGCGGGTCGCTGGAGGGCCACTACGAGCAGTACTTC
.	.	TRBJ2-2	TRBV7-2	CASREDPYRENTGELFF	TGTGCCAGCAGGGAAGACCCTTACAGGGAGAACACCGGGGAGCTGTTTTTT
.	.	TRBJ2-1	TRBV11-2	CASSLARGEQFF	TGTGCCAGCAGCTTAGCGCGAGGTGAGCAGTTCTTC
.	.	TRBJ1-2	TRBV4-1	CASSNLQGDRGYTF	TGCGCCAGCAGCAATCTGCAAGGGGACCGTGGCTACACCTTC
.	.	TRBJ2-5	TRBV27	CASSLEAAQETQYF	TGTGCCAGCAGTTTAGAGGCTGCCCAAGAGACCCAGTACTTC
.	few	TRBJ1-1	TRBV27	CASSLRGAEAFF	TGTGCCAGCAGTTTAAGAGGGGCTGAAGCTTTCTTT